The 8 T cell receptor beta chains reported below all come from one sample, sequenced in a study of T cell changes during pregnancy in multiple sclerosis. The table came from immunoSEQ multiplex PCR; TCRdb's copy has only in-frame clones and leaves some out. The data hold 48,000 or so clones, with about 88% observed a single time. Sequenced material: CD4+ T cells from peripheral blood mononuclear cells, taken in the second trimester of pregnancy. The receptors were gathered from a female donor with multiple sclerosis, enrolled in a pregnancy study.

The gene calls are TRBV2 and TRBJ1-6, with 7 bases fitting TRBD1. The ends lost 6 bases at V and 7 bases at J; junction bases unmatched: 9. The germline V gene has CDR1 SNHLY and CDR2 FYNNEI. The CDR3 has 15 residues. The CDR3 spells CASRGTGVNNSPLHF. In DNA, the CDR3 is TGTGCCAGCAGGGGAACAGGGGTGAACAATTCACCCCTCCACTTT.

The chain has TRBV7-2 and TRBJ1-3; no reliable D call. In germline, CDR1 is SGHTA, CDR2 FQGNSA. V was cut by 1 base and J by 0 bases, with 7 bases left in between. The CDR3 sequence is 15 residues long. The CDR3 protein is CASSLDTGSGNTIYF. The CDR3 coding sequence is TGTGCCAGCAGCTTAGATACCGGCTCTGGAAACACCATATATTTT.

The chain is built from TRBV25-1 and TRBJ2-5; maybe TRBD2 (6 bases). Trimming left V 5 bases short and J 5 bases short, with 9 bases between. Germline CDR1 reads MGHDK; CDR2 reads SYGVNS. The CDR3 is 12 amino acids. DNA of the CDR3: TGTGCCAGCAGTCGGGGGTGGGAGACCCAGTACTTC. Protein: CASSRGWETQYF.

V gene TRBV27 combines with J gene TRBJ1-4; possible D gene TRBD1, 6 bases. The ends were cut back, 6 bases at V and 7 bases at J, with 9 bases in the middle. This CDR3 comprises 12 residues. CDR1 and CDR2 (germline): MNHEY, SMNVEV (reference sequence). CDR3 protein: CASSPRGEKLFF. The CDR3 bases are TGTGCCAGCAGCCCCAGGGGTGAAAAACTGTTTTTT.

This clone was recorded once. The chain employs TRBV9 and TRBJ1-1; D is undetermined. CDR1 is SGDLS, CDR2 YYNGEE, per germline. The CDR3 covers 13 residues. Trimming cost V 4 bases and J 3 bases, with 10 bases left between them. Written as DNA, the CDR3 is TGTGCCAGCAGCACGGGTCCTGACACTGAAGCTTTCTTT. Residues: CASSTGPDTEAFF. Looking up the rest from reference TRBV9 and TRBJ1-1 gives the full variable domain: DSGVTQTPKHLITATGQRVTLRCSPRSGDLSVYWYQQSLDQGLQFLIQYYNGEERAKGNILERFSAQQFPDLHSELNLSSLELGDSALYFCASSTGPDTEAFFGQGTRLTVV.

This clone showed up just a few times. The chain links TRBV28 to TRBJ1-1; D not certain. The germline V and J ends were trimmed by 6 bases and 6 bases, with 11 bases remaining between them. The CDR3 contains 12 residues. Germline assignment: CDR1 MDHEN and CDR2 SYDVKM. CDR3 bases: TGTGCCAGCAGGGCGGGGAAGGCTGAAGCTTTCTTT. Translation gives CASRAGKAEAFF.

This clone came up once. V is TRBV10-2 and J is TRBJ1-5; 8 nucleotides match TRBD1. With V trimmed by 6 bases and J by 3 bases, 4 bases remained unmatched. The germline V gene encodes CDR1 WSHSY and CDR2 SAAADI. CDR3 length: 14 residues. CDR3 bases: TGCGCCAGCAGGGACAGGGTAAACAATCAGCCCCAGCATTTT. Residues: CASRDRVNNQPQHF.

The gene calls are TRBV30 and TRBJ1-5, with 8 bases lining up with TRBD1. Per the germline V gene, CDR1 is GTSNPN and CDR2 is SVGIG (reference sequence). The length of the CDR3 is 18 residues. The V gene end was trimmed by 3 bases and the J gene end by 0 bases; junction bases not matched to a gene: 13. CDR3 in amino acids: CAWSSGTGQKYSNQPQHF. In DNA form, the CDR3 reads TGTGCCTGGAGCTCAGGGACAGGACAAAAGTATAGCAATCAGCCCCAGCATTTT.